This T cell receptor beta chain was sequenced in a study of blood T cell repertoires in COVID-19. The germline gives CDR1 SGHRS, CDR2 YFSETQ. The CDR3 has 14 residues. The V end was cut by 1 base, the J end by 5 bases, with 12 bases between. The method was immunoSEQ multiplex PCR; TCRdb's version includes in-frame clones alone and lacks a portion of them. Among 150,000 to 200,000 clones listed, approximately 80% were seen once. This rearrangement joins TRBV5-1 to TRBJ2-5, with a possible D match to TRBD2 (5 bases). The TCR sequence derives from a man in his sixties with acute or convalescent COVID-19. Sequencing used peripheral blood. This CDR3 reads CASSLSPGKETQYF. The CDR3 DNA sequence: TGCGCCAGCAGCTTGAGTCCGGGAAAGGAGACCCAGTACTTC.